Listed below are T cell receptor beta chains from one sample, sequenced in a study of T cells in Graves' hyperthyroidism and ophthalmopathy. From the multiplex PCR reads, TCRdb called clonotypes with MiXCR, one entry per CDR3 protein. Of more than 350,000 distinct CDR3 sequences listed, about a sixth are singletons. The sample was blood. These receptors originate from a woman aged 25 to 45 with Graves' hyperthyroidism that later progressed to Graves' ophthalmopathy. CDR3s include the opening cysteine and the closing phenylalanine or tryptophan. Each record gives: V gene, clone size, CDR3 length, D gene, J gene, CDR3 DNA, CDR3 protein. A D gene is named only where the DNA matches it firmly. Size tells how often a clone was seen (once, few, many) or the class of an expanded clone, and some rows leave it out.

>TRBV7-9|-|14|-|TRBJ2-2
TGTGCCAGCAGCTTAGTCGGGGCCCGCGGGGAGCTGTTTTTT
CASSLVGARGELFF
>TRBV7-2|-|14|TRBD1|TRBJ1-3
TGTGCCAGCAGAGACACTGGACAGGGCAACACCATATATTTT
CASRDTGQGNTIYF
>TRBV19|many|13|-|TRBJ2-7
TGTGCCAGTAGTATGCAACAGTTCTACGAGCAGTACTTC
CASSMQQFYEQYF
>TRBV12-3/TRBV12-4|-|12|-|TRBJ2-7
TGTGCCAGCAGTCCGGTCAGGAACGAGCAGTACTTC
CASSPVRNEQYF
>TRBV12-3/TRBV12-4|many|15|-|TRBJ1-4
TGTGCCAGCAGTTTCGGTCAGGGATTAGACGAAAAACTGTTTTTT
CASSFGQGLDEKLFF
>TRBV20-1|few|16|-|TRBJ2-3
TGCAGTGCTAGCTATTCCGGGGGCACTCATATAGATACGCAGTATTTT
CSASYSGGTHIDTQYF
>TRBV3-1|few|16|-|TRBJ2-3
TGTGCCAGCAGCCAAGGGGCGGGACTCCCTACAGATACGCAGTATTTT
CASSQGAGLPTDTQYF
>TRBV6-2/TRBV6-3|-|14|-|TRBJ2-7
TGTGCCAGCAGTTACCGCAGGAACTCCTACGAGCAGTACTTC
CASSYRRNSYEQYF
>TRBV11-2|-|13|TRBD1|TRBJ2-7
TGTGCCAGCAGCTTGGGACAGGGGCCGGAGCAGTACTTC
CASSLGQGPEQYF
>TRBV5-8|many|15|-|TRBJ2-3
TGTGCCAGCAGCCTCTCGGGACACACCACAGATACGCAGTATTTT
CASSLSGHTTDTQYF
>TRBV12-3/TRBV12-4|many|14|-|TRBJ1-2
TGTGCCAGCAGTTACTTTGTAGCTAACTATGGCTACACCTTC
CASSYFVANYGYTF